A selection of T cell receptor beta chains follows, all from one sample in a study of T cells in Graves' hyperthyroidism and ophthalmopathy. Each CDR3 protein is one row after TCRdb ran MiXCR on the multiplex PCR reads. The sample lists 340,000 or so distinct CDR3 sequences, 20% to 25% occurring once. The sample consisted of blood. These receptors all come from a woman between 50 and 59 years old with Graves' hyperthyroidism. The CDR3 runs from the conserved cysteine through the conserved F or W. The D gene is left open where the match is weak. Rows may omit the clone size; those that give it use once, few, many or a size class.

clone_size	d_call	v_call	j_call	cdr3_nt	cdr3_aa
.	.	TRBV12-3/TRBV12-4	TRBJ1-5	TGTGCCAGCAGCTCCGGGAACCAAGGGAGCAATCAGCCCCAGCATTTT	CASSSGNQGSNQPQHF
.	.	TRBV6-5	TRBJ2-7	TGTGCCAGCAGTTACCGGGACATCGAGCAGTACTTC	CASSYRDIEQYF
many	TRBD1	TRBV7-9	TRBJ2-3	TGTGCCAGCACCTTGACAGGGGACACAGATACGCAGTATTTT	CASTLTGDTDTQYF
many	.	TRBV12-3/TRBV12-4	TRBJ1-2	TGTGCCAGCAGTCCAACAAACGGGTACGTCGGAGGCTACACCTTC	CASSPTNGYVGGYTF
.	TRBD2	TRBV11-2	TRBJ2-1	TGTGCCAGCAGCACACACTCCGCCGGGACTAGCACCAATGAGCAGTTCTTC	CASSTHSAGTSTNEQFF
few	TRBD1	TRBV9	TRBJ1-1	TGTGCCAGCAGCGCGCCGGGACAGGGGCATACTGAAGCTTTCTTT	CASSAPGQGHTEAFF
.	TRBD2	TRBV6-2/TRBV6-3	TRBJ2-1	TGTGCCAGCAGTTACTCCGGACTAGCGGGGGGTTACAATGAGCAGTTCTTC	CASSYSGLAGGYNEQFF
.	TRBD1	TRBV2	TRBJ1-5	TGTGCCAGCACCAAGGAGAGACAGGGGCCCAATCAGCCCCAGCATTTT	CASTKERQGPNQPQHF
many	TRBD1	TRBV6-1	TRBJ1-5	TGTGCCAGCCACTCGGGACAGTTCAATCAGCCCCAGCATTTT	CASHSGQFNQPQHF
.	.	TRBV15	TRBJ1-6	TGTGCCACCAGCAGAGATTGGAGGGACCCATATAATTCACCCCTCCACTTT	CATSRDWRDPYNSPLHF
many	TRBD2	TRBV28	TRBJ2-1	TGTGCCAGCAGTTCCGCAGCGGGAGGCGTCTACAATGAGCAGTTCTTC	CASSSAAGGVYNEQFF
many	.	TRBV12-3/TRBV12-4	TRBJ1-5	TGTGCCAGCAGTACGCTGGGCAATCAGCCCCAGCATTTT	CASSTLGNQPQHF
many	.	TRBV28	TRBJ2-5	TGTGCCAGCAGCAACCCCGGCAGGACCCAAGAGACCCAGTACTTC	CASSNPGRTQETQYF
once	TRBD1	TRBV5-1	TRBJ2-3	TGCGCCAGCAGCTCCGGGACAGGGAAGACGGATACGCAGTATTTT	CASSSGTGKTDTQYF
.	.	TRBV2	TRBJ1-1	TGTGCCAGCAGTCGAAAAGGGGGAAGAGCTTTCTTT	CASSRKGGRAFF
.	.	TRBV4-1	TRBJ2-6	TGTGCCAGCAGCCCCACGGCACGGGACGGCCTTGACTTC	CASSPTARDGLDF
many	.	TRBV11-2	TRBJ2-3	TGTGCCAGCAGCTTAGATCGTCAGGTCACAGATACGCAGTATTTT	CASSLDRQVTDTQYF
once	.	TRBV5-1	TRBJ2-7	TGCGCCAGCAGCTTGTCGGGGAACCTAACCTACGAGCAGTACTTC	CASSLSGNLTYEQYF
.	.	TRBV7-6	TRBJ2-7	TGTGCCAGCAGCTTAGTTGACGAATCCTACGAGCAGTACTTC	CASSLVDESYEQYF
many	.	TRBV12-3/TRBV12-4	TRBJ1-5	TGTGCCAGCAGTTTTAGACCCAATCAGCCCCAGCATTTT	CASSFRPNQPQHF
.	.	TRBV27	TRBJ1-5	TGTGCCAGCAGCCGATCCTCAGTTGCGACTAGCAATCAGCCCCAGCATTTT	CASSRSSVATSNQPQHF
many	TRBD2	TRBV28	TRBJ2-2	TGTGCCAGCAGTGGGACTAGACTCACCGGGGAGCTGTTTTTT	CASSGTRLTGELFF
.	TRBD2	TRBV6-1	TRBJ2-3	TGTGCCAGCAGCACCGGGACTAGCGGGTCGGATACGCAGTATTTT	CASSTGTSGSDTQYF
.	TRBD1	TRBV12-3/TRBV12-4	TRBJ2-3	TGTGCCAGCAGTAGCAGGACAGGCTTAGATACGCAGTATTTT	CASSSRTGLDTQYF
.	TRBD1	TRBV9	TRBJ2-2	TGTGCCAGCAGCTCCCGACAGGGGGCGAACACCGGGGAGCTGTTTTTT	CASSSRQGANTGELFF
many	TRBD2	TRBV20-1	TRBJ2-5	TGCAGTGCTAACTCGCTAGCGGGGGGGCAAGAGACCCAGTACTTC	CSANSLAGGQETQYF
many	TRBD1	TRBV28	TRBJ1-2	TGTGCCAGCAGTTTTCCCGGGACAGGGGTCGACACCTTC	CASSFPGTGVDTF
many	.	TRBV6-1	TRBJ1-2	TGTGCCAGCCGATTAAGTCTGAGCTATGGCTACACCTTC	CASRLSLSYGYTF
.	.	TRBV20-1	TRBJ1-5	TGCAGTGGAGAGAGGGACGCCCAGCATTTT	CSGERDAQHF
.	.	TRBV2	TRBJ2-5	TGTGCCAGCAGTGATGACCCGGGGCAAGAGACCCAGTACTTC	CASSDDPGQETQYF
.	TRBD2	TRBV20-1	TRBJ2-3	TGCAGTGCTAGAGAAGGGACTAGCGTGGATACGCAGTATTTT	CSAREGTSVDTQYF
many	.	TRBV7-2	TRBJ1-3	TGTGCCAGCAGCCTTGCGGGATCTGGAAACACCATATATTTT	CASSLAGSGNTIYF
many	.	TRBV18	TRBJ1-1	TGTGCCAGCTCACCTATCGGGGGCATGGGCACTGAAGCTTTCTTT	CASSPIGGMGTEAFF
many	.	TRBV27	TRBJ2-3	TGTGCCAGCAGTTCCGCTAGCACAGATACGCAGTATTTT	CASSSASTDTQYF
many	TRBD1	TRBV2	TRBJ2-2	TGTGCCAGCAGGCCGACAGGGTACACCGGGGAGCTGTTTTTT	CASRPTGYTGELFF
many	TRBD2	TRBV18	TRBJ2-7	TGTGCCAGCTCACCTTCCGTCGCCGGGAGGGATGAGCAGTACTTC	CASSPSVAGRDEQYF
.	TRBD2	TRBV27	TRBJ2-1	TGTGCCAGCAGTCGAACCGGGACTAGCGGGAGTGCTGAGCAGTTCTTC	CASSRTGTSGSAEQFF
many	.	TRBV19	TRBJ2-1	TGTGCCAGTAGTCGGGAGCCCCGGTTGGGCTACAATGAGCAGTTCTTC	CASSREPRLGYNEQFF
few	TRBD1	TRBV12-3/TRBV12-4	TRBJ1-6	TGTGCCAGCAGTTTGGGCAGGGGGAGTCCACCCCTCCACTTT	CASSLGRGSPPLHF
many	.	TRBV6-1	TRBJ2-5	TGTGCCAGCAAATATGGGAATGGGGGTGAGACCCAGTACTTC	CASKYGNGGETQYF
many	.	TRBV12-3/TRBV12-4	TRBJ1-2	TGTGCCAGCAGTTTTGTAGGGAGAGGCTACACCTTC	CASSFVGRGYTF
.	TRBD1	TRBV15	TRBJ1-3	TGTGCCACCAGCCCCACAGGGGATTCTGGAAACACCATATATTTT	CATSPTGDSGNTIYF
many	TRBD2	TRBV28	TRBJ2-1	TGTGCCAGCAGTACACCCGGGACTAGGGGAAGCTCCTACAATGAGCAGTTCTTC	CASSTPGTRGSSYNEQFF
many	TRBD1	TRBV6-1	TRBJ2-7	TGTGCCAGCAGTGCAAGACAGGGGGGGGGCGAGCAGTACTTC	CASSARQGGGEQYF
many	TRBD1	TRBV4-1	TRBJ1-4	TGCGCCAGCAGCCGTCAGGGACAGAGAGATGAAAAACTGTTTTTT	CASSRQGQRDEKLFF
few	.	TRBV5-1	TRBJ2-5	TGCGCCAGCAGCCCGGAGGTTTCCGCCGAGATGAGCCAGTACTTC	CASSPEVSAEMSQYF
.	TRBD2	TRBV3-1	TRBJ2-3	TGTGCCAGCAGTCAGTCCCCTAGCGGGAGGGCAGATACGCAGTATTTT	CASSQSPSGRADTQYF
.	TRBD2	TRBV6-2/TRBV6-3	TRBJ2-1	TGTGCCAGCAGTTCCGGTTCTAGCGGGAGGGCCTACGAGCAGTTCTTC	CASSSGSSGRAYEQFF
few	TRBD2	TRBV7-3	TRBJ2-3	TGTGCCAGCAGCTTAAACCCTGGCGGGAGGGCCTCGGATACGCAGTATTTT	CASSLNPGGRASDTQYF
many	TRBD2	TRBV11-2	TRBJ2-1	TGTGCCAGCAGGGGATCCGGGACTACCTCCTACAATGAGCAGTTCTTC	CASRGSGTTSYNEQFF
many	.	TRBV6-1	TRBJ2-2	TGTGCCAGCAGCCCCAGTTACACCGGGGAGCTGTTTTTT	CASSPSYTGELFF
many	.	TRBV7-9	TRBJ2-1	TGTGCCAGCAGCTTATATGCGGAGCGCTATGAGCAGTTCTTC	CASSLYAERYEQFF